Each of the 11 T cell receptor beta chains below was sequenced from the same sample in a study of CXCR3-negative and CXCR3-positive naive CD8 T cells. The method, 5' RACE with UMI labels, was used to prepare the TRB cDNA libraries. Reprocessing the 5' RACE reads, TCRdb reports a single entry for every CDR3 protein and omits DNA. This table lists about 45,000 distinct CDR3 sequences. Material: memory CD8+ T cells from blood. The receptors stem from a human donor in good health. Some clones in this sample may be carry-over from other donors' samples.

CDR3 in amino acids: CASSETGTQEAFF. The chain has TRBV6-1 and TRBJ1-1; no DNA is available, so the TRBD1 call from TCRdb remains unchecked. The CDR3 runs to 13 residues. The germline CDR1 and CDR2 sequences are MNHNS and SASEGT.

The CDR3 reads CATSSLGQGSNSPLHF. The chain couples TRBV15 to TRBJ1-6; lacking DNA, the TRBD1 call made by TCRdb goes unchecked. CDR1 and CDR2 (germline): LNHNV, YYDKDF (reference sequence). CDR3 length: 16 amino acids.

The chain recombines TRBV29-1 with TRBJ2-7; TCRdb calls TRBD1, which cannot be checked without DNA. The CDR3 sequence is 14 residues long. Germline values: CDR1 SQVTM, CDR2 ANQGSEA. The CDR3: CSAGQRQGGYEQYF.

The V and J genes are TRBV9 and TRBJ2-6. This CDR3 contains 15 residues. Germline V CDR1 and CDR2: SGDLS, YYNGEE. The CDR3 reads CASSVGFSGANVLTF.

The rearrangement links TRBV19 to TRBJ2-7; TCRdb's D call, TRBD2, is unchecked because there is no DNA. The CDR3 extends over 14 amino acids. Germline CDR1 reads LNHDA; CDR2 reads SQIVND (reference sequence). CDR3 sequence reads: CASSILGLSYEQYF.

J is TRBJ2-2 and V is TRBV7-9. Germline loops: CDR1 SEHNR, CDR2 FQNEAQ (reference sequence). The CDR3 spans 14 residues. CDR3 amino acids: CASSGQFLTGELFF. Using reference TRBV7-9 and TRBJ2-2 for the parts outside the CDR3, the full variable domain is DTGVSQNPRHKITKRGQNVTFRCDPISEHNRLYWYRQTLGQGPEFLTYFQNEAQLEKSRLLSDRFSAERPKGSFSTLEIQRTEQGDSAMYLCASSGQFLTGELFFGEGSRLTVL.

The V and J genes are TRBV5-1 and TRBJ2-7. The CDR3 covers 14 residues. Germline CDR1 reads SGHRS; CDR2 reads YFSETQ. The CDR3 sequence: CASSLKDSSHEQYF.

The chain joins TRBV5-1 to TRBJ2-5; TCRdb's D gene call, TRBD2, goes unchecked for lack of DNA. CDR3 length equals 15 residues. Per germline, CDR1 SGHRS and CDR2 YFSETQ. CDR3 amino acids: CASSLASGIQETQYF.

The V gene is TRBV2, the J gene TRBJ2-1. CDR3 size: 14 residues. Per the germline V gene, CDR1 is SNHLY and CDR2 is FYNNEI. The CDR3 here is CASSDMSSYNEQFF.

The V gene is TRBV30, the J gene TRBJ1-1; TCRdb lists TRBD1, though no DNA is available to test this call. CDR1 and CDR2 from the germline V gene are GTSNPN and SVGIG (reference sequence). The CDR3 runs to 14 residues. The CDR3 sequence: CAWRKPQGAGEAFF. The full variable domain, in which reference TRBV30 and TRBJ1-1 provide the parts outside the CDR3, is SQTIHQWPATLVQPVGSPLSLECTVEGTSNPNLYWYRQAAGRGLQLLFYSVGIGQISSEVPQNLSASRPQDRQFILSSKKLLLSDSGFYLCAWRKPQGAGEAFFGQGTRLTVV.

The V call is TRBV6-2 or TRBV6-3, the J call TRBJ1-5. In germline, CDR1 is MNHEY, CDR2 SVGEGT. The CDR3 extends over 14 amino acids. CDR3: CASSYQYAYQPQHF.